The 2 T cell receptor beta chains below all came from one sample that was sequenced in a study of blood T cell repertoires in COVID-19. TCRdb's copy holds only in-frame clones and misses some; the assay was immunoSEQ multiplex PCR. This table holds approximately 260,000 clones, around four fifths found once. Sequences were obtained from PBMCs or T cells enriched from blood (not recorded which). These receptor sequences come from a man between 25 and 39 years old with acute COVID-19.

This clone has more than one count but fewer than ten. This chain joins TRBV27 and TRBJ2-1; 11 bases fit TRBD2. The CDR3 is made up of 13 amino acids. The V segment lost 7 bases and the J segment 8 bases; nucleotides outside the gene matches: 4. Per the germline V gene, CDR1 is MNHEY and CDR2 is SMNVEV (reference sequence). The CDR3 region is CASKTSGGHEQFF. The DNA of the CDR3 is TGTGCCAGCAAAACTAGCGGGGGCCATGAGCAGTTCTTC.

The chain combines TRBV30 with TRBJ2-1; TRBD2 matches at 13 bases. This CDR3 is built from 15 residues. Trimming at V came to 7 bases and at J to 9 bases, leaving 12 bases not matched to a gene. The germline V gene encodes CDR1 GTSNPN and CDR2 SVGIG (reference sequence). CDR3: CASGEIRLAGGEQFF. Here the CDR3 DNA reads TGTGCCTCGGGGGAGATTAGACTAGCGGGAGGTGAGCAGTTCTTC.